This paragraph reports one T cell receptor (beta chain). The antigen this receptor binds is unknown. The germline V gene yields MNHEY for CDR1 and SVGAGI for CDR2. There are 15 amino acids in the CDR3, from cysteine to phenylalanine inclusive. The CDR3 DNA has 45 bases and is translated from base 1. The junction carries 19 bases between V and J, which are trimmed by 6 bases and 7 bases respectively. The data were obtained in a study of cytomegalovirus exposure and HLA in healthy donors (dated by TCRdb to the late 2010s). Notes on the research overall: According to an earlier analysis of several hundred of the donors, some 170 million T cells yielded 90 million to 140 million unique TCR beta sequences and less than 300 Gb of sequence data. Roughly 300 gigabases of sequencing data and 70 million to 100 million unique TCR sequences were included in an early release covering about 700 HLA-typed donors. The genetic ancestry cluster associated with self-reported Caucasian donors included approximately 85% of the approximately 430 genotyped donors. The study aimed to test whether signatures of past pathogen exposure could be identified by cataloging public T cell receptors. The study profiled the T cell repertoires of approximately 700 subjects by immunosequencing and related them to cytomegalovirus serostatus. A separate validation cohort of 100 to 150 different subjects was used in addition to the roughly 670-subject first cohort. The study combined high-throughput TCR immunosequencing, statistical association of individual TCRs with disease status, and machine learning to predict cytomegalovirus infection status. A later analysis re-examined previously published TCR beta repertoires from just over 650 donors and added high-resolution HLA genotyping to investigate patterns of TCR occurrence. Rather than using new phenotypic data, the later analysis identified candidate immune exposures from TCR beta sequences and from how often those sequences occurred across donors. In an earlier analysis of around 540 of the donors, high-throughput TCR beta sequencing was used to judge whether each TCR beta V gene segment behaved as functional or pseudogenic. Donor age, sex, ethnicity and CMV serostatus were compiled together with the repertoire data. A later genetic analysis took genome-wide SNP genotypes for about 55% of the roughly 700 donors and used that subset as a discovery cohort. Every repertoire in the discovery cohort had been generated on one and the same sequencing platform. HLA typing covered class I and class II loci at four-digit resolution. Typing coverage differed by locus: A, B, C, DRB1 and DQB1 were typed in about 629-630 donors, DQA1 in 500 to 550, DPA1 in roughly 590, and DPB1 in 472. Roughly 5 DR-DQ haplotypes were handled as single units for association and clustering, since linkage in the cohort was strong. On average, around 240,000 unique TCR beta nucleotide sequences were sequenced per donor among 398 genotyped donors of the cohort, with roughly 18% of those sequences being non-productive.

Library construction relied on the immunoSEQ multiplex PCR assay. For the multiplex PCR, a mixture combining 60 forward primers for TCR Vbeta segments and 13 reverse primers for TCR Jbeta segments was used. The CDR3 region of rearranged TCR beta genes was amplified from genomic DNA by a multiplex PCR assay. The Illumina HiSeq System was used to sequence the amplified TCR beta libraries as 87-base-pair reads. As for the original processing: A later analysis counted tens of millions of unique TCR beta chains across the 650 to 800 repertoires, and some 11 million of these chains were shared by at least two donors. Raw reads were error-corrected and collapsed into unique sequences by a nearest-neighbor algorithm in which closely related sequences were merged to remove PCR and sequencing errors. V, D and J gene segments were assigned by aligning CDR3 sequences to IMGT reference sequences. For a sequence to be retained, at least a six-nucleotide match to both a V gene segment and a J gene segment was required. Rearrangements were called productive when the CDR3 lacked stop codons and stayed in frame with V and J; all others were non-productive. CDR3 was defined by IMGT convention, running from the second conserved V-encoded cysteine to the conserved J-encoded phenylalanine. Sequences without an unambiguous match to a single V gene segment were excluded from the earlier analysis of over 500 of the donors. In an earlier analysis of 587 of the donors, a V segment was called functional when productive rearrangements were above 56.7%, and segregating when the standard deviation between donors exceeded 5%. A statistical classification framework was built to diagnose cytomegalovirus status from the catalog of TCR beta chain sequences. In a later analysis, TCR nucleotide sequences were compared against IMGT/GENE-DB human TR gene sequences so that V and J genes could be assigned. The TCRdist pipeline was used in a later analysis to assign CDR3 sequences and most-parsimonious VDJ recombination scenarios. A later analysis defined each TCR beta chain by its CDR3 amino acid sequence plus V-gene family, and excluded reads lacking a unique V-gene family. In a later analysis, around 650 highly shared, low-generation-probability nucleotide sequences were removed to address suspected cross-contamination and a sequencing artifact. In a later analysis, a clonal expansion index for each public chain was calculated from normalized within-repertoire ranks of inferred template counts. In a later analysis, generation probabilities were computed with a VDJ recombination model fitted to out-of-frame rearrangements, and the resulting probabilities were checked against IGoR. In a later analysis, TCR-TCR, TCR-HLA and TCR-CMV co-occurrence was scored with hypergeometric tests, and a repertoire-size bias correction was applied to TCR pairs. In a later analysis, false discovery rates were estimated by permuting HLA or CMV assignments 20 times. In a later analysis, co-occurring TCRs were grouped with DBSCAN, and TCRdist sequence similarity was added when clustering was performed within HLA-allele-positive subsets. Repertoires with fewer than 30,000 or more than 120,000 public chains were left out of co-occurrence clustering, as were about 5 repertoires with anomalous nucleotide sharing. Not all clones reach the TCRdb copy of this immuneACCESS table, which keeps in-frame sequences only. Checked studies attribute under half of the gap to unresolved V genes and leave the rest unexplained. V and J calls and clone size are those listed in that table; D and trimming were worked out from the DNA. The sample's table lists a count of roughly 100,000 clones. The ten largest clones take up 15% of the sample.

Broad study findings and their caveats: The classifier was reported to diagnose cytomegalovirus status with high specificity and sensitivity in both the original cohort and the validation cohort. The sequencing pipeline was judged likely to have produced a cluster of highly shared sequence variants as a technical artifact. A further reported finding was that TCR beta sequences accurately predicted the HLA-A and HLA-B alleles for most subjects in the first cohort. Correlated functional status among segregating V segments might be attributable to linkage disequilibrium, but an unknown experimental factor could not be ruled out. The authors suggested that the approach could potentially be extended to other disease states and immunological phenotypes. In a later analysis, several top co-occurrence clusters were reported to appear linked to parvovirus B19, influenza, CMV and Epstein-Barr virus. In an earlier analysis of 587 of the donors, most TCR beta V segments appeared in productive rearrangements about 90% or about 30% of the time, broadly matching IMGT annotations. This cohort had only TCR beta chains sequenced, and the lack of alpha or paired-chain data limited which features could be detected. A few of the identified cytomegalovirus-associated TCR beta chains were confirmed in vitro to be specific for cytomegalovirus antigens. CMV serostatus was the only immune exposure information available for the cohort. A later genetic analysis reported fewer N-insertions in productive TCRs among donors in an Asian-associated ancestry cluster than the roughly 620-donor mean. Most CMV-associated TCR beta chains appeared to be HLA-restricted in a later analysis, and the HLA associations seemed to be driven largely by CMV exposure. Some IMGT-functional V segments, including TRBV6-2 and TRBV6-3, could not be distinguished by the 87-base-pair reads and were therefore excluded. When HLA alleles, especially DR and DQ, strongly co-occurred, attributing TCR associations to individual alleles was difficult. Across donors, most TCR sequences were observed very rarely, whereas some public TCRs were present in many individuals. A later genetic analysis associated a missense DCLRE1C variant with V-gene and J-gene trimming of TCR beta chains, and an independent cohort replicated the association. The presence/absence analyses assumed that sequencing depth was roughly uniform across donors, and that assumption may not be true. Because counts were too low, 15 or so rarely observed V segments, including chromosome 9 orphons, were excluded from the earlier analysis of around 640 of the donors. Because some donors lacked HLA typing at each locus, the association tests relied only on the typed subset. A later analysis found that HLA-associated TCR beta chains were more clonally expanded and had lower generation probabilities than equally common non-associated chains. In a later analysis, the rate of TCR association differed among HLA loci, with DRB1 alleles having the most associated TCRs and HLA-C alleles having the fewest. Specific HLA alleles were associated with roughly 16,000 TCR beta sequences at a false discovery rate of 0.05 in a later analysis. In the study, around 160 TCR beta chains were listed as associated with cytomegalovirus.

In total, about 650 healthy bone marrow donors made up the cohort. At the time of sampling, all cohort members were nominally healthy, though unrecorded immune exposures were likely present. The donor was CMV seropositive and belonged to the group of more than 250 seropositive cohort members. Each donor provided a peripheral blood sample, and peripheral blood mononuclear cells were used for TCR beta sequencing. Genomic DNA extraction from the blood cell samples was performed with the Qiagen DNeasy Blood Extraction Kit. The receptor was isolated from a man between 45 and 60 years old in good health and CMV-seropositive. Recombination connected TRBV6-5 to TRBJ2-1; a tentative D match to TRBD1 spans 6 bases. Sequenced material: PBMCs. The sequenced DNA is TGTGCCAGCAGCCGGGACATTACACCCCCTAATGAGCAGTTCTTC. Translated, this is CASSRDITPPNEQFF.